This T cell receptor beta chain was sequenced for a study of Graves' ophthalmopathy and Graves' hyperthyroidism. Diagnoses were established from clinical symptoms, serum thyroxine, TRAb, thyroid ultrasound and orbital computed tomography. Amplification from RNA transcripts yielded the TCR beta CDR3 regions. HTBI-primed RT-PCR formed the first round, and a multiplex PCR formed the second. Via MiXCR, TCRdb re-called the multiplex PCR reads, giving one row per CDR3 protein. The sample shows around 600,000 distinct CDR3 sequences, about two fifths of them seen only once. The CDR3 loop spans 12 amino acids. J lost 12 bases, V lost 3 bases, and 5 bases had no gene match. Germline assignment: CDR1 ENHRY and CDR2 SYGVKD.

The sequencing input was peripheral blood. The TCR sequence derives from an adult man with Graves' ophthalmopathy. This chain links TRBV10-3 with TRBJ1-2; TRBD1 matches 9 bases. Written as DNA, the CDR3 is TGTGCCATCAGTGACTCGACAGGGGGGAACACCTTC. It is translated as CAISDSTGGNTF.